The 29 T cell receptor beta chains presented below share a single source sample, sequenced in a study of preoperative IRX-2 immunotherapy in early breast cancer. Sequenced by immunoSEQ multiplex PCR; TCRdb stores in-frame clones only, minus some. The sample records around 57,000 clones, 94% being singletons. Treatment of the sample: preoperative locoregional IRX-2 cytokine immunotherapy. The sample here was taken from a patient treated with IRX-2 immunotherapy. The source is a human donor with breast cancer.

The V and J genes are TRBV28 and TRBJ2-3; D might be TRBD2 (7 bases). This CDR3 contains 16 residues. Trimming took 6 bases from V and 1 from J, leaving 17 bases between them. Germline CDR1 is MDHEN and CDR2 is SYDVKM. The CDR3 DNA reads TGTGCCAGCAGCTTTCTGGGGGGGGGCGGCACAGATACGCAGTATTTT. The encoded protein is CASSFLGGGGTDTQYF.

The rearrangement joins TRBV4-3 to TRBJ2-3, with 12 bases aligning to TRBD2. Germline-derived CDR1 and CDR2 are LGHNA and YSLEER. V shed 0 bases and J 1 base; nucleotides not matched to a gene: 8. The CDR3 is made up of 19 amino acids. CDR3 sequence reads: CASSQEPLAGGRRTDTQYF. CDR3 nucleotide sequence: TGCGCCAGCAGCCAAGAACCGCTAGCGGGAGGGCGGCGCACAGATACGCAGTATTTT.

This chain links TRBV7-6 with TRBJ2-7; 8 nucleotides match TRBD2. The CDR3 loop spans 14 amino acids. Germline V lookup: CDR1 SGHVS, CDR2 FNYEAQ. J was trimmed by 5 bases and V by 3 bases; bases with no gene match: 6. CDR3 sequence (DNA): TGTGCCAGCAGCTTCGAAGCGGGAGACCACGAGCAGTACTTC. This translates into CASSFEAGDHEQYF.

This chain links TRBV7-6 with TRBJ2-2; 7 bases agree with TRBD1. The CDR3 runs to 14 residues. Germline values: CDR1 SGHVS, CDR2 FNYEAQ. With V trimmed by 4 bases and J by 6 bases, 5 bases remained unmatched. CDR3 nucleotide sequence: TGTGCCAGCAGCTCGAGAGGGGGCTCCGGGGAGCTGTTTTTT. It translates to CASSSRGGSGELFF.

For the CDR3, the DNA is TGCGCCAGCAGCCTTCCTGACAGATACGAGCAGTACTTC. Amino acids: CASSLPDRYEQYF. The chain links TRBV5-1 to TRBJ2-5, with a possible D match to TRBD1 (5 bases). The DNA end is more similar to TRBJ2-7, so the J call may be wrong. The V gene's germline CDR1 is SGHRS and CDR2 YFSETQ. This CDR3 contains 13 residues.

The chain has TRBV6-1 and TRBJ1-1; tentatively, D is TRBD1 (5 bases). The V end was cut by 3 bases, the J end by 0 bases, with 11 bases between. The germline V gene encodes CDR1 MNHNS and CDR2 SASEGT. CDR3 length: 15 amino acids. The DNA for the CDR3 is TGTGCCAGCAGTGACCAGGGACGACTGAACACTGAAGCTTTCTTT. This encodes CASSDQGRLNTEAFF.

CDR3 amino acids: CASNIGRLYEQYF. As DNA, the CDR3 is TGTGCCAGCAACATCGGACGGCTATACGAGCAGTACTTC. The chain uses TRBV6-1 and TRBJ2-7, with unresolved D. This CDR3 comprises 13 residues. Germline V gene data show CDR1 as MNHNS and CDR2 as SASEGT. With 7 bases removed from V and 4 bases from J, the gap between germline ends came to 14 bases.

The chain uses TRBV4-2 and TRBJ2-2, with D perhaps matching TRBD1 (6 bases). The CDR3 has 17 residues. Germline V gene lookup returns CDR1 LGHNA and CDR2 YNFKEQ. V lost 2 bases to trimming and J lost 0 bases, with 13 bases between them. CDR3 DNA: TGTGCCAGCAGCCAAAAGGGGACACCGGCGAACACCGGGGAGCTGTTTTTT. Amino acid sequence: CASSQKGTPANTGELFF.

The CDR3: CASSPLGGSMYF. The CDR3 DNA reads as TGTGCCAGCAGTCCCTTGGGCGGGAGTATGTACTTC. The chain uses TRBV28 and TRBJ2-7; 7 bases are a match to TRBD2. The trim removed 5 bases at V and 12 bases at J, leaving 10 bases unmatched. CDR3 length equals 12 residues. Per the germline V gene, CDR1 is MDHEN and CDR2 is SYDVKM.

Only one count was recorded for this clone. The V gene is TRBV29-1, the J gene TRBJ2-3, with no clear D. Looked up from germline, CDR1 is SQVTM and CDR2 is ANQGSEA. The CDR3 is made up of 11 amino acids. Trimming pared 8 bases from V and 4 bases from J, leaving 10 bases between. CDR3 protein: CSILIADTQYF. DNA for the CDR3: TGCAGCATCCTGATCGCAGATACGCAGTATTTT.

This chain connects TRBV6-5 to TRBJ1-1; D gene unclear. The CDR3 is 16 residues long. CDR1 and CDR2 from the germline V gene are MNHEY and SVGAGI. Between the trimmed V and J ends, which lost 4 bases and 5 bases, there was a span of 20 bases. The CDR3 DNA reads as TGTGCCAGCAGTTTTCGTGGACCCGACCTAGAGACTGAAGCTTTCTTT. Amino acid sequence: CASSFRGPDLETEAFF.

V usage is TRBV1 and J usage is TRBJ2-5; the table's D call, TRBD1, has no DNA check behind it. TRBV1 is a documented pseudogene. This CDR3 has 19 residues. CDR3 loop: CTSSQVTGMRDRGWETQYF. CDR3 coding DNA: TGCACCAGCAGCCAAGTTACCGGAATGCGGGACAGGGGATGGGAGACCCAGTACTTC.

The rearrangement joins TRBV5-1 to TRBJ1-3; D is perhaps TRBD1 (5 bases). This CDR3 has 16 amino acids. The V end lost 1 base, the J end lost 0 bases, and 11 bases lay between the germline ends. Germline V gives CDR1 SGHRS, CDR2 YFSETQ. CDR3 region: CASSLQGPSSGNTIYF. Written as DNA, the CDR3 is TGCGCCAGCAGCTTGCAGGGTCCAAGCTCTGGAAACACCATATATTTT.

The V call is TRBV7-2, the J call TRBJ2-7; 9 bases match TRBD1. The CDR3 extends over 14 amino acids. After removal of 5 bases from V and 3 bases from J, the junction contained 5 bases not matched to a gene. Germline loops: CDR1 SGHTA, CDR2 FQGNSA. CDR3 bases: TGTGCCAGCAGCCGACGACAGGGGGTCTACGAGCAGTACTTC. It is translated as CASSRRQGVYEQYF.

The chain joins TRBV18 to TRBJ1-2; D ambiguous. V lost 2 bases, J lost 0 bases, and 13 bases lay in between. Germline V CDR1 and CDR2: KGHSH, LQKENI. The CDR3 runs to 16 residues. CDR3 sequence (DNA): TGTGCCAGCTCACCAAAGTCCAGCGTCACTAACTATGGCTACACCTTC. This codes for CASSPKSSVTNYGYTF.

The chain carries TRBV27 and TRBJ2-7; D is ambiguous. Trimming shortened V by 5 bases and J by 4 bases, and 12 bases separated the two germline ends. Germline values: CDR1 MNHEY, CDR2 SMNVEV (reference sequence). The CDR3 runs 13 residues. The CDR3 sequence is CASSGRGGYEQYF. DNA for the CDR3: TGTGCCAGCAGTGGCCGAGGCGGTTACGAGCAGTACTTC.

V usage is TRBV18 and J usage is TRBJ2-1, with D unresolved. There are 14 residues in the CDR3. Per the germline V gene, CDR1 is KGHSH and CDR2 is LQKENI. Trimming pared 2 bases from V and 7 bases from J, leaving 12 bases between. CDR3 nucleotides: TGTGCCAGCTCACCAACCGTCAGAGCTAATGAGCAGTTCTTC. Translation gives CASSPTVRANEQFF.

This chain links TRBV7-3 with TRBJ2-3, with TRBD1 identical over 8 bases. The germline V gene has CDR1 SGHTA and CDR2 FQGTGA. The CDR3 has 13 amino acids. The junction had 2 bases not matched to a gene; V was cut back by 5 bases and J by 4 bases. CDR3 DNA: TGTGCCAGCAGCCAGGGACAGGCAGATACGCAGTATTTT. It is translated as CASSQGQADTQYF.

The CDR3 coding sequence is TGTGCCAGCAGCCAAGATGCCAGGGGGTATAGGAATGAGCAGTTCTTC. Translated: CASSQDARGYRNEQFF. The chain recombines TRBV14 with TRBJ2-1, with 7 nucleotides matching TRBD1. V gave up 0 bases and J gave up 7 bases; unmatched junction bases: 9. CDR3 length equals 16 residues. Germline V lookup: CDR1 SGHDN, CDR2 FVKESK.

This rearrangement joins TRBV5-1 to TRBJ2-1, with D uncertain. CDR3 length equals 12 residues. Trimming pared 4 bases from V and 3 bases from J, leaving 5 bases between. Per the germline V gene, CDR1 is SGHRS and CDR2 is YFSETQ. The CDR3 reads CASSTDYNEQFF. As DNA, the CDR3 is TGCGCCAGCAGCACGGACTACAATGAGCAGTTCTTC.

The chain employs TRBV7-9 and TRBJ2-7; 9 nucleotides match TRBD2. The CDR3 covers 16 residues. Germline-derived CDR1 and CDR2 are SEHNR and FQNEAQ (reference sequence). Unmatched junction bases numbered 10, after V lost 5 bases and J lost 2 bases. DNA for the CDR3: TGTGCCAGCAGCCCTTATAGCGGGGGAGCAGCCTACGAGCAGTACTTC. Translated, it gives CASSPYSGGAAYEQYF.

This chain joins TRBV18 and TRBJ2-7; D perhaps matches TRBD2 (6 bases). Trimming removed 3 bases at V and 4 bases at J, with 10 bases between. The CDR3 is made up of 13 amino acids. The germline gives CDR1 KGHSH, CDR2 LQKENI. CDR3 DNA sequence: TGTGCCAGCTCACCTTTGGAGGGTTACGAGCAGTACTTC. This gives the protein CASSPLEGYEQYF.

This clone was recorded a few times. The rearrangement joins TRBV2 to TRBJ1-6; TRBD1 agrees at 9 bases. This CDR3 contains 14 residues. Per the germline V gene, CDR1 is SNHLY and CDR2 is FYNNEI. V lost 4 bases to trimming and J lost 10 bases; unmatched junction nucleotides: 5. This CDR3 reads CASSVQGASSPLHF. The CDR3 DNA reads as TGTGCCAGCAGTGTACAGGGGGCATCCTCACCCCTCCACTTT.

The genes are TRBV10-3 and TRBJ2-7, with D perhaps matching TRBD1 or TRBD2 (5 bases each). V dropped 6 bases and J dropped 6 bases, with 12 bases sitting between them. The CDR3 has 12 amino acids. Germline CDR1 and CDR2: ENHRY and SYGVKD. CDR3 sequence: CAISQGGGEQYF. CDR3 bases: TGTGCCATCAGCCAGGGTGGAGGCGAGCAGTACTTC.

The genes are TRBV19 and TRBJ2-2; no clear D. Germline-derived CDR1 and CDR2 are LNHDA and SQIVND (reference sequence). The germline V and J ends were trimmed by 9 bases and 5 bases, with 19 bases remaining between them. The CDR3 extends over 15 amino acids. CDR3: CASIRSSVGTGELFF. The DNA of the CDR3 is TGTGCCAGCATCAGGTCCAGCGTGGGTACCGGGGAGCTGTTTTTT.

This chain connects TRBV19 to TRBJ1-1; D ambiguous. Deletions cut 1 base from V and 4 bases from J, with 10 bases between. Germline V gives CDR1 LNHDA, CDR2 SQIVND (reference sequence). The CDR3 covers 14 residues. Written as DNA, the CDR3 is TGTGCCAGTAGTATAGGAGGAGGAAGCACTGAAGCTTTCTTT. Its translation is CASSIGGGSTEAFF.

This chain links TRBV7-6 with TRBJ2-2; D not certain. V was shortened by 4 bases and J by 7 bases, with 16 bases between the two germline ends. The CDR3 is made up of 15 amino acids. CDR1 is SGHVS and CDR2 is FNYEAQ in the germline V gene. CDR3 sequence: CASSSNPSLSGELFF. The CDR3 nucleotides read TGTGCCAGCAGCTCCAATCCATCATTAAGCGGGGAGCTGTTTTTT.

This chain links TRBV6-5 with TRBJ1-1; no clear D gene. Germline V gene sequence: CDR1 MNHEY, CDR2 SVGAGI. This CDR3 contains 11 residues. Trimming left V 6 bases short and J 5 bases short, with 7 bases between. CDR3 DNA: TGTGCCAGCAGCCCCGGGACTGAAGCTTTCTTT. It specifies CASSPGTEAFF.

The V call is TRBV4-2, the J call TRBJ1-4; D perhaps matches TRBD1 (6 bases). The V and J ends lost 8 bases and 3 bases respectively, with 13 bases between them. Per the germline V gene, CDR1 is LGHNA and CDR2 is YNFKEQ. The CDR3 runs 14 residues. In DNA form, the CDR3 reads TGTGCCAGCGCCACAGGGAGGGCTAATGAAAAACTGTTTTTT. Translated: CASATGRANEKLFF.